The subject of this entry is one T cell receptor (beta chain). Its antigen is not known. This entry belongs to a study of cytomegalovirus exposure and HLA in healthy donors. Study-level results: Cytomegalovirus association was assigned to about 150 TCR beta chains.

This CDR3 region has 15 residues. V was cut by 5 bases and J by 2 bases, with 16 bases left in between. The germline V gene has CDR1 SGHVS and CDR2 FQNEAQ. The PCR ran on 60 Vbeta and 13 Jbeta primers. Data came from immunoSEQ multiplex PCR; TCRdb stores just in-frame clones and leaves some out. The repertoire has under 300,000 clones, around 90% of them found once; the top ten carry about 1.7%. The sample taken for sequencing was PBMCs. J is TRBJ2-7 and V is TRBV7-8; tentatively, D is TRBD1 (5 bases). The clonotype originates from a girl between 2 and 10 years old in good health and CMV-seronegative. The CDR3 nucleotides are TGTGCCAGCAGCCCAGCCTTGGGCAGGGCCTACGAGCAGTACTTC. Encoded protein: CASSPALGRAYEQYF.